These 17 T cell receptor beta chains were sequenced from one sample in a study of human T cells and chemical hapten exposure. TCRdb analysed the RACE reads with MiXCR anew, one entry per CDR3 protein. The sample shows roughly 14,000 distinct CDR3 sequences, 16% of them seen only once. As for time point: patch test 1, 2 weeks after DPC sensitization. As for treatment: therapeutic diphenylcyclopropenone sensitization with weekly scalp DPC. The sequences come from whole blood, collected in connection with sensitization to the hapten diphenylcyclopropenone (DPC). These TCRs come from a woman in her 30s with alopecia areata. Some clones in this sample may be carry-over from other donors' samples.

This clonotype came up many times. The chain links TRBV12-3 or TRBV12-4 to TRBJ2-5; 7 bases align to TRBD1. This CDR3 has 14 residues. Trimming took 4 bases from V and 1 from J; bases not matched to a gene: 3. CDR3 residues: CASSSRTGQETQYF. CDR3 DNA sequence: TGTGCCAGCAGTTCACGGACAGGCCAAGAGACCCAGTACTTC.

This clonotype was seen many times. The chain combines TRBV7-9 with TRBJ2-2; no definite D call. Trimming cost V 1 base and J 9 bases, with 0 bases left between them. Germline-derived CDR1 and CDR2 are SEHNR and FQNEAQ (reference sequence). The CDR3 covers 10 residues. CDR3 region: CASSLGELFF. CDR3 sequence (DNA): TGTGCCAGCAGCTTAGGGGAGCTGTTTTTT.

Sample share makes this clonotype medium-sized. The chain couples TRBV29-1 to TRBJ2-1, with TRBD2 as a possible D gene (6 bases). Germline V gene sequence: CDR1 SQVTM, CDR2 ANQGSEA. This CDR3 is 12 amino acids long. Deletions cut 6 bases from V and 14 bases from J, with 20 bases between. The CDR3 nucleotides read TGCAGCGTGGGGGGTAAGACTCAACGGGAGTTCTTC. The encoded protein is CSVGGKTQREFF.

V usage is TRBV29-1 and J usage is TRBJ2-3, with D possibly being TRBD1 (6 bases). This CDR3 spans 14 amino acids. The ends were cut back, 3 bases at V and 4 bases at J, with 14 bases in the middle. Germline values: CDR1 SQVTM, CDR2 ANQGSEA. As DNA, the CDR3 is TGCAGCGTTGAGATAGCCAGGGGCGCAGATACGCAGTATTTT. This gives the protein CSVEIARGADTQYF.

This clonotype was seen a few times. The V gene is TRBV7-2, the J gene TRBJ2-1, with TRBD2 matching 9 bases. Germline values: CDR1 SGHTA, CDR2 FQGNSA. CDR3 size: 15 residues. The J segment lost 7 bases and the V segment lost 1 base, leaving 5 bases of the junction unmatched. The CDR3 sequence is CASSLDSAGGNEQFF. CDR3 nucleotide sequence: TGTGCCAGCAGCTTAGATAGTGCGGGAGGGAATGAGCAGTTCTTC. Using reference TRBV7-2 and TRBJ2-1 for the parts outside the CDR3, the full variable domain is GAGVSQSPSNKVTEKGKDVELRCDPISGHTALYWYRQSLGQGLEFLIYFQGNSAPDKSGLPSDRFSAERTGGSVSTLTIQRTQQEDSAVYLCASSLDSAGGNEQFFGPGTRLTVL.

This clonotype was detected only a few times. V gene TRBV29-1 combines with J gene TRBJ2-3; unclear D gene. In germline, CDR1 is SQVTM, CDR2 ANQGSEA. Trimming took off 7 bases at V and 3 bases at J, with 8 bases between the two ends. The CDR3 has 11 amino acids. CDR3 nucleotide sequence: TGCAGCGCCACGGATACAGATACGCAGTATTTT. Amino acids: CSATDTDTQYF.

This clonotype counts as medium-sized. This rearrangement joins TRBV12-3 or TRBV12-4 to TRBJ2-1; 12 nucleotides match TRBD2. The CDR3 loop spans 17 amino acids. The junction had 14 bases not matched to a gene; V was cut back by 6 bases and J by 8 bases. This CDR3 reads CASSPRLAGDVMDEQFF. CDR3 DNA: TGTGCCAGCAGCCCCAGACTAGCGGGGGACGTGATGGATGAGCAGTTCTTC.

This clonotype was detected ten times or more. The chain combines TRBV28 with TRBJ2-1; 10 bases agree with TRBD2. The V gene end was trimmed by 1 base and the J gene end by 6 bases; junction bases not matched to a gene: 3. The germline V gene has CDR1 MDHEN and CDR2 SYDVKM. CDR3 length: 15 residues. CDR3 nucleotides: TGTGCCAGCAGTTTATTAGCGGGAGGCTTCAATGAGCAGTTCTTC. The encoded protein is CASSLLAGGFNEQFF.

There are many counts of this clonotype. This rearrangement joins TRBV6-2 or TRBV6-3 to TRBJ1-1; no reliable D call. This CDR3 has 12 amino acids. Deletions cut 11 bases from V and 0 bases from J, with 10 bases between. CDR1 MNHEY and CDR2 SVGEGT come from the germline V gene. CDR3 DNA: TGTGCCTGCCAGAAGTTGAACACTGAAGCTTTCTTT. Translation: CACQKLNTEAFF.

This clonotype was seen repeatedly, ten times or more. This chain joins TRBV29-1 and TRBJ2-2; unclear D gene. Trimming cost V 5 bases and J 1 base, with 8 bases left between them. The CDR3 totals 13 residues. In germline, CDR1 is SQVTM, CDR2 ANQGSEA. The CDR3 nucleotides read TGCAGCGTTCGGAAAGAGAACACCGGGGAGCTGTTTTTT. Translating gives CSVRKENTGELFF.

By frequency in the sample, this clonotype is medium-sized. V gene TRBV20-1 combines with J gene TRBJ1-1; D not certain. The germline V and J ends were trimmed by 5 bases and 1 base, with 17 bases remaining between them. CDR3 size: 15 residues. Per the germline V gene, CDR1 is DFQATT and CDR2 is SNEGSKA (reference sequence). CDR3 bases: TGCAGTGCTCGACGGCGGAAAGTACAGAACACTGAAGCTTTCTTT. It encodes CSARRRKVQNTEAFF.

Within the sample, this clonotype is medium-sized. This sequence joins TRBV18 and TRBJ1-1; 7 bases are a match to TRBD1. V trimming: 3 bases; J trimming: 1 base; junction bases outside the gene matches: 5. The germline gives CDR1 KGHSH, CDR2 LQKENI. This CDR3 is 15 amino acids long. CDR3 amino acids: CASSPTGDANTEAFF. The CDR3 DNA sequence: TGTGCCAGCTCACCCACAGGGGACGCGAACACTGAAGCTTTCTTT.

This clonotype ranks as medium-sized. The chain carries TRBV19 and TRBJ2-1, with D possibly matching TRBD1 (5 bases). With 6 bases removed from V and 1 base from J, the gap between germline ends came to 10 bases. Per germline, CDR1 LNHDA and CDR2 SQIVND (reference sequence). CDR3 length: 14 amino acids. The chain's CDR3 is CASSQTASYNEQFF. The DNA of the CDR3 is TGTGCCAGTAGCCAGACAGCGTCCTACAATGAGCAGTTCTTC.

Many counts were recorded for this clonotype. One junction end does not reproduce the germline sequence, and a read error may be involved. The rearrangement links TRBV14 to TRBJ2-4; 7 nucleotides match TRBD1. Germline V CDR1 and CDR2: SGHDN, FVKESK. The CDR3 contains 16 residues. Here the CDR3 reads CACSPQRQGAKNIQYF. CDR3 DNA sequence: TGTGCCTGCAGCCCACAAAGACAGGGAGCCAAAAACATTCAGTACTTC. Looking up the rest from reference TRBV14 and TRBJ2-4 gives the full variable domain: EAGVTQFPSHSVIEKGQTVTLRCDPISGHDNLYWYRRVMGKEIKFLLHFVKESKQDESGMPNNRFLAERTGGTYSTLKVQPAELEDSGVYFCACSPQRQGAKNIQYFGAGTRLSVL.

This clonotype was found a few times. The V and J genes are TRBV28 and TRBJ2-4, with D uncertain. Per germline, CDR1 MDHEN and CDR2 SYDVKM. V was shortened by 4 bases and J by 9 bases, with 13 bases between the two germline ends. This CDR3 has 13 residues. CDR3 nucleotides: TGTGCCAGCAGTTCGGGCTATGAATCCATTCAGTACTTC. It translates to CASSSGYESIQYF.

Ten or more counts support this clonotype. The gene calls are TRBV11-3 and TRBJ2-3; D is unclear. V was cut by 3 bases and J by 5 bases, with 9 bases left in between. Germline lookup yields CDR1 SGHNT and CDR2 YENEEA. The CDR3 spans 13 residues. The CDR3 reads CASSFYGKDTQYF. The CDR3, as DNA: TGTGCCAGCAGCTTTTATGGGAAAGATACGCAGTATTTT.

This clonotype showed up many times. This chain uses TRBV3-1 with TRBJ1-4, with unresolved D. The CDR3 covers 12 residues. The germline V and J ends were trimmed by 3 bases and 5 bases, with 4 bases remaining between them. From germline, CDR1 is LGHDT and CDR2 YNNKEL (reference sequence). The CDR3 nucleotides are TGTGCCAGCAGCCAGACCAATGAAAAACTGTTTTTT. Protein: CASSQTNEKLFF.